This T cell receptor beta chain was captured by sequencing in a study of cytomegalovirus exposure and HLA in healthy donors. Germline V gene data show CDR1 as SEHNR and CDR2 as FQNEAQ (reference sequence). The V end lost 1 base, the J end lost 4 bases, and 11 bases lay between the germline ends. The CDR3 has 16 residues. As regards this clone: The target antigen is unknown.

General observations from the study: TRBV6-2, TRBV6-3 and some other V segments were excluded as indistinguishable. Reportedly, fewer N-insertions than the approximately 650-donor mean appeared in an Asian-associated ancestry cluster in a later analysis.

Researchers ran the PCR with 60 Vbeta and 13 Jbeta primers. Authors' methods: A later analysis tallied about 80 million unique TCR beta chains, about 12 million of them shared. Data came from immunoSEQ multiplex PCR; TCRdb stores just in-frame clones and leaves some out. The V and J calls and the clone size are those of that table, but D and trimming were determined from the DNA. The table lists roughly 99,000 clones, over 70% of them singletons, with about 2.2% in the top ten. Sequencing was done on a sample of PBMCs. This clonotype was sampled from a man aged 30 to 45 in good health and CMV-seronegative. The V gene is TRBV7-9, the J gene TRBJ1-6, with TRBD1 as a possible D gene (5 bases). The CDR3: CASSLVGGGYNSPLHF. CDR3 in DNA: TGTGCCAGCAGCTTAGTCGGGGGAGGGTATAATTCACCCCTCCACTTT.